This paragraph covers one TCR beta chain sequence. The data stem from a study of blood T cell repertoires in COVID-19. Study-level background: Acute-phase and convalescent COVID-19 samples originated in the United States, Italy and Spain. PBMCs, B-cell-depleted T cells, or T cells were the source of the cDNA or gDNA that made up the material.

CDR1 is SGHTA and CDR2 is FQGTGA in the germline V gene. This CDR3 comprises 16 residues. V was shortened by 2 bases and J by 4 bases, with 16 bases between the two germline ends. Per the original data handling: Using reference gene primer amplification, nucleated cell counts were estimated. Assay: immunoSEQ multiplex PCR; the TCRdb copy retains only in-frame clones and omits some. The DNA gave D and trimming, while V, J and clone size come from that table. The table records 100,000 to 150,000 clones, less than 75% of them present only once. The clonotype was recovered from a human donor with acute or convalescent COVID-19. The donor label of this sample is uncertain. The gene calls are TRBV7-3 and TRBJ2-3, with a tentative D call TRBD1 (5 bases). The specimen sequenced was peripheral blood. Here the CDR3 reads CASSLEQERPPDTQYF. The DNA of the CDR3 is TGTGCCAGCAGCTTAGAACAGGAAAGGCCCCCAGATACGCAGTATTTT.